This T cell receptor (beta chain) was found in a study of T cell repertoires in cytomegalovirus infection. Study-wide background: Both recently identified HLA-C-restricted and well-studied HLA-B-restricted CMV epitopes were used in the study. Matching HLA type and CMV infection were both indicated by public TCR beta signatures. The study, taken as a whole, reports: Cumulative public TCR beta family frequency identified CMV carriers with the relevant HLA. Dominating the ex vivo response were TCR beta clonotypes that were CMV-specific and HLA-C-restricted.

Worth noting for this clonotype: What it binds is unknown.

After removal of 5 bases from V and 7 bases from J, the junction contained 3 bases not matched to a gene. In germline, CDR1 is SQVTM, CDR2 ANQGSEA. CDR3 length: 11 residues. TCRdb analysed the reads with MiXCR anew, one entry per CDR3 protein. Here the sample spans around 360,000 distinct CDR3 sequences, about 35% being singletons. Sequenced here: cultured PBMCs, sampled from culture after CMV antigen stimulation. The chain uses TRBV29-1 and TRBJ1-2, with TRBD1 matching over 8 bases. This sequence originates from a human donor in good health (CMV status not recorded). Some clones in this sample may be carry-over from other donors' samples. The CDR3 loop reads CSVRDRLGYTF. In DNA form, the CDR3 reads TGCAGCGTTCGGGACAGGCTTGGCTACACCTTC. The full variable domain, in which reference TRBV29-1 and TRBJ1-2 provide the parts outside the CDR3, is SAVISQKPSRDICQRGTSLTIQCQVDSQVTMMFWYRQQPGQSLTLIATANQGSEATYESGFVIDKFPISRPNLTFSTLTVSNMSPEDSSIYLCSVRDRLGYTFGSGTRLTVV.